Listed below are T cell receptor beta chains from one sample, sequenced in a study of OX40 agonist ivuxolimab in advanced cancers. TCRdb's table, derived via immunoSEQ multiplex PCR, lists solely in-frame clones and lacks some. The repertoire holds more than 45,000 clones, with roughly 81% as singletons. This sample comprised CD4+ or CD8+ T cells sorted from blood, obtained in a trial of the OX40 agonist ivuxolimab. These TCRs come from an adult with an advanced solid tumor such as melanoma, head and neck, liver or kidney cancer. The CDR3 runs from the conserved cysteine through the conserved F or W. Each record gives: V gene, D gene, J gene, clone size, CDR3 protein, CDR3 DNA. A D gene is named only where the DNA matches it firmly. Clone sizes are given selectively: once, few, many, or a class where the clone is expanded.

TRBV6-1	NA	TRBJ2-4	NA	CASSETGSHIQYF	TGTGCCAGCAGTGAAACCGGGAGTCACATTCAGTACTTC
TRBV9	TRBD2	TRBJ2-5	NA	CASSVAPTSGSTETQYF	TGTGCCAGCAGCGTAGCCCCCACTAGCGGGAGTACTGAGACCCAGTACTTC
TRBV14	NA	TRBJ2-2	once	CASSHRSGTQSTGELFF	TGTGCCAGCAGCCACCGATCAGGGACACAGTCCACCGGGGAGCTGTTTTTT
TRBV25-1	TRBD1	TRBJ2-1	NA	CASRSWDRANNEQFF	TGTGCCAGCAGGTCTTGGGACAGGGCCAACAATGAGCAGTTCTTC
TRBV2	TRBD2	TRBJ2-3	few	CASSAEREPTDTQYF	TGTGCCAGCAGTGCTGAGCGGGAGCCCACAGATACGCAGTATTTT
TRBV19	NA	TRBJ2-7	once	CASSIGPEGFYEQYF	TGTGCCAGTAGTATAGGGCCGGAGGGATTCTACGAGCAGTACTTC
TRBV27	TRBD1	TRBJ2-1	NA	CASSRTGGLSYNEQFF	TGTGCCAGCAGCAGGACAGGGGGCTTATCCTACAATGAGCAGTTCTTC
TRBV5-4	NA	TRBJ1-1	NA	CASSIQGVQGAFF	TGTGCCAGCAGCATACAGGGCGTACAAGGAGCTTTCTTT
TRBV5-6	TRBD1	TRBJ2-3	NA	CASSYSGTGTTDTQYF	TGTGCCAGCAGCTATTCCGGGACAGGGACCACAGATACGCAGTATTTT
TRBV28	NA	TRBJ2-1	NA	CASSPLVSEQFF	TGTGCCAGCAGTCCCCTGGTAAGCGAGCAGTTCTTC
TRBV4-1	NA	TRBJ2-5	few	CASSQAPGAMETQYF	TGCGCCAGCAGCCAAGCTCCAGGAGCGATGGAGACCCAGTACTTC
TRBV4-1	NA	TRBJ2-3	NA	CASSQGGPTSTDTQYF	TGCGCCAGCAGCCAAGGTGGCCCTACAAGCACAGATACGCAGTATTTT
TRBV12-1	NA	TRBJ2-3	NA	CASSFEYLGTYTDTQYF	TGTGCCAGCAGCTTTGAATACCTCGGGACTTACACAGATACGCAGTATTTT
TRBV7-9	TRBD1	TRBJ1-2	NA	CASSSDRVFSYGYTF	TGTGCCAGCAGCTCGGACAGGGTATTTAGCTATGGCTACACCTTC
TRBV18	TRBD2	TRBJ2-3	NA	CASSPGLAGTDTQYF	TGTGCCAGCTCACCCGGTCTAGCGGGAACAGATACGCAGTATTTT
TRBV9	NA	TRBJ1-1	NA	CASSEDPGGTEAFF	TGTGCCAGCAGCGAGGATCCCGGTGGGACTGAAGCTTTCTTT
TRBV6-5	TRBD2	TRBJ2-1	NA	CASRNQARENEQFF	TGTGCCAGCAGAAACCAAGCGCGGGAGAATGAGCAGTTCTTC
TRBV7-9	NA	TRBJ2-2	NA	CASSLGRGELFF	TGTGCCAGCAGCTTAGGCCGAGGGGAGCTGTTTTTT
TRBV7-2	NA	TRBJ2-6	NA	CASSFGPGRDSGANVLTF	TGTGCCAGCAGCTTTGGTCCGGGACGTGACTCTGGGGCCAACGTCCTGACTTTC
TRBV10-1	TRBD2	TRBJ2-2	NA	CASSEGGLAGITGELFF	TGCGCCAGCAGTGAGGGGGGACTAGCGGGTATCACCGGGGAGCTGTTTTTT
TRBV7-3	TRBD2	TRBJ2-1	NA	CASSSRLAGLDEQFF	TGTGCCAGCAGCTCCCGACTAGCGGGACTGGATGAGCAGTTCTTC
TRBV6-5	TRBD1	TRBJ2-3	NA	CASRRTGGTDTQYF	TGTGCCAGCAGGAGGACAGGGGGCACAGATACGCAGTATTTT
TRBV30	TRBD1	TRBJ1-1	NA	CAWSTWTGGVDNTEAFF	TGTGCCTGGAGTACCTGGACAGGGGGAGTGGACAACACTGAAGCTTTCTTT
TRBV7-8	NA	TRBJ2-7	NA	CASSLILGESYEQYF	TGTGCCAGCAGCCTAATACTAGGAGAATCCTACGAGCAGTACTTC
TRBV5-6	NA	TRBJ2-3	NA	CASSLYDTQYF	TGTGCCAGCAGCTTGTACGATACGCAGTATTTT
TRBV9	TRBD1	TRBJ2-2	NA	CASSPRTGGSGELFF	TGTGCCAGCAGCCCTCGGACAGGGGGCTCAGGGGAGCTGTTTTTT
TRBV5-4	TRBD2	TRBJ2-7	NA	CASSPSGGAYEQYF	TGTGCCAGCAGCCCTAGCGGGGGAGCCTACGAGCAGTACTTC
TRBV19	TRBD2	TRBJ2-1	NA	CASSIRGGRAREQFF	TGTGCCAGTAGTATACGCGGCGGGAGAGCTAGAGAGCAGTTCTTC
TRBV2	TRBD2	TRBJ2-4	NA	CASRLLAGENIQYF	TGTGCCAGCCGTCTACTAGCGGGGGAAAACATTCAGTACTTC
TRBV9	TRBD2	TRBJ2-3	NA	CASSAGLAGASDTQYF	TGTGCCAGCAGCGCCGGACTAGCGGGAGCCTCAGATACGCAGTATTTT
TRBV7-3	TRBD2	TRBJ2-2	NA	CASRKPIAGGPGELFF	TGTGCCAGCAGGAAGCCCATAGCGGGAGGGCCCGGGGAGCTGTTTTTT
TRBV30	NA	TRBJ1-4	NA	CAWSERVNEKLFF	TGTGCCTGGAGTGAAAGGGTTAACGAAAAACTGTTTTTT
TRBV2	TRBD1	TRBJ2-5	NA	CASSDGTVRTQYF	TGTGCCAGCAGTGACGGGACAGTTCGGACCCAGTACTTC
TRBV7-2	NA	TRBJ2-6	NA	CASSTSGRGAGANVLTF	TGTGCCAGCAGCACATCAGGCAGGGGCGCTGGGGCCAACGTCCTGACTTTC
TRBV28	TRBD2	TRBJ2-1	once	CASSPRLAGYNEQFF	TGTGCCAGCAGTCCAAGACTAGCGGGGTACAATGAGCAGTTCTTC
TRBV5-1	TRBD2	TRBJ2-5	NA	CASSLASGSFETQYF	TGCGCCAGCAGCTTGGCTAGCGGGAGTTTTGAGACCCAGTACTTC
TRBV18	NA	TRBJ1-4	NA	CASSYQTGQNEKLFF	TGTGCCAGCTCGTACCAGACAGGACAGAATGAAAAACTGTTTTTT
TRBV2	NA	TRBJ1-5	NA	CASSVSERYQPQHF	TGTGCCAGCAGTGTATCAGAGAGATATCAGCCCCAGCATTTT
TRBV4-1	TRBD1	TRBJ1-6	NA	CASSQSGQGGSPLHF	TGCGCCAGCAGCCAATCGGGACAGGGTGGATCACCCCTCCACTTT
TRBV7-9	NA	TRBJ1-1	NA	CASSFQWGGRTEAFF	TGTGCCAGCAGCTTCCAATGGGGGGGGCGGACTGAAGCTTTCTTT
TRBV12-5	NA	TRBJ2-3	NA	CASGRGSTDTQYF	TGTGCTAGTGGTCGAGGGTCCACAGATACGCAGTATTTT
TRBV5-1	TRBD1	TRBJ2-5	NA	CASSPGQGRQETQYF	TGCGCCAGCAGCCCAGGACAGGGACGCCAAGAGACCCAGTACTTC
TRBV4-2	NA	TRBJ2-7	NA	CASSQDLAGPYEQYF	TGTGCCAGCAGCCAAGATTTGGCGGGACCCTACGAGCAGTACTTC
TRBV30	NA	TRBJ2-1	NA	CAWKGVDEQFF	TGTGCCTGGAAGGGGGTGGATGAGCAGTTCTTC
TRBV11-2	NA	TRBJ1-1	few	CASRSTTEAFF	TGTGCCAGCAGGTCTACCACTGAAGCTTTCTTT
TRBV5-4	TRBD1	TRBJ2-7	NA	CASSLRTGVEQYF	TGTGCCAGCAGCTTGCGAACAGGGGTCGAGCAGTACTTC
TRBV18	TRBD1	TRBJ1-2	NA	CASSLRTGGESYGYTF	TGTGCCAGCTCACTAAGGACAGGAGGCGAAAGCTATGGCTACACCTTC
TRBV6-5	NA	TRBJ2-7	NA	CASGKDGPYEQYF	TGTGCCAGCGGGAAGGACGGCCCCTACGAGCAGTACTTC
TRBV5-1	NA	TRBJ1-1	NA	CASRPGLTGFGVNTEAFF	TGCGCCAGCAGACCGGGCCTTACAGGGTTTGGGGTGAACACTGAAGCTTTCTTT
TRBV7-9	NA	TRBJ1-5	NA	CASSLDEGQPQHF	TGTGCCAGCAGCTTAGATGAGGGGCAGCCCCAGCATTTT
TRBV28	TRBD1	TRBJ2-2	NA	CATPGDRSNTGELFF	TGTGCCACCCCCGGGGACAGATCGAACACCGGGGAGCTGTTTTTT
TRBV19	TRBD2	TRBJ2-1	few	CASSLARRTSGRANEQFF	TGTGCCAGTAGTCTGGCACGAAGGACTAGCGGGAGGGCCAATGAGCAGTTCTTC
TRBV11-2	TRBD2	TRBJ2-7	NA	CASSLMTSEYYEQYF	TGTGCCAGCAGCTTAATGACTAGCGAGTACTACGAGCAGTACTTC
TRBV19	TRBD1	TRBJ1-1	NA	CASSIDRQGKAFF	TGTGCCAGTAGTATAGATCGACAGGGGAAGGCTTTCTTT
TRBV5-6	NA	TRBJ2-7	NA	CASSPEPSPSFAYEQYF	TGTGCCAGCAGCCCGGAGCCTAGCCCGTCATTTGCCTACGAGCAGTACTTC
TRBV9	NA	TRBJ1-2	few	CASSVEQGYGYTF	TGTGCCAGCAGCGTAGAACAGGGCTATGGCTACACCTTC
TRBV6-5	TRBD2	TRBJ2-7	NA	CASSRSGRGYEQYF	TGTGCCAGCAGTCGGAGCGGGAGGGGATACGAGCAGTACTTC